Detailed here is one T cell receptor beta chain. This record comes from a study of T cell changes during pregnancy in multiple sclerosis. TCRdb's copy holds only in-frame clones and misses some; the assay was immunoSEQ multiplex PCR. Of some 110,000 clones in the sample, around 93% were seen once. Trimming cost V 8 bases and J 4 bases; bases outside gene matches: 12. The CDR3 sequence is 16 residues long. Germline CDR1 MGHDK, CDR2 SYGVNS. The TCR comes from a female donor with multiple sclerosis, enrolled in a pregnancy study. Sequenced material: peripheral blood, taken after pregnancy. The V and J genes are TRBV25-1 and TRBJ2-3, with TRBD1 matching 10 bases. CDR3: CASGRRGTGVADTQYF. For the CDR3, the DNA is TGTGCCAGCGGGAGGCGAGGGACAGGGGTAGCAGATACGCAGTATTTT.